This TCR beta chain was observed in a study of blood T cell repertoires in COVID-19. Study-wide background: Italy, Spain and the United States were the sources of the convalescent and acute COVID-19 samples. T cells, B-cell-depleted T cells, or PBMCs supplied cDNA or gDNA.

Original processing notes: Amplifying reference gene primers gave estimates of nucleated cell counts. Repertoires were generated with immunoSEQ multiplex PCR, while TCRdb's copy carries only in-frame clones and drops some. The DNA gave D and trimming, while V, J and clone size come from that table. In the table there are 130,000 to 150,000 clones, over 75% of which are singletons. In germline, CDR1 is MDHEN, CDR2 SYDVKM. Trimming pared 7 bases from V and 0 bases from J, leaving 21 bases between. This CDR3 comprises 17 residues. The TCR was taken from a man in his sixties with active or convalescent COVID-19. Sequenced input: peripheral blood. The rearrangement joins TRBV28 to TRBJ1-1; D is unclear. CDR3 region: CASISLDLGYMNTEAFF. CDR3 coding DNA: TGTGCCAGCATTTCTTTGGACTTAGGGTACATGAACACTGAAGCTTTCTTT. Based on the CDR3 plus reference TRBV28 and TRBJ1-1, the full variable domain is DVKVTQSSRYLVKRTGEKVFLECVQDMDHENMFWYRQDPGLGLRLIYFSYDVKMKEKGDIPEGYSVSREKKERFSLILESASTNQTSMYLCASISLDLGYMNTEAFFGQGTRLTVV.